The TCR beta chain described here comes from a study of T cells after yellow fever vaccination. Study outcomes and limitations: Weaker, the secondary response had a peak occurring faster, on day 5 versus 15.

Via MiXCR, TCRdb re-called the 5' RACE reads, giving one row per CDR3 protein. The top ten clones hold more than 13% of a sample with hundreds of thousands of distinct CDR3 sequences, about a fifth of them seen once. This CDR3 is 15 amino acids long. V dropped 8 bases and J dropped 1 base, with 14 bases sitting between them. The germline V gene encodes CDR1 MNHEY and CDR2 SMNVEV (reference sequence). This clonotype has only a few counts. The antigen is undetermined. The chain links TRBV27 to TRBJ2-2; tentative D call: TRBD2 (7 bases). The specimen was PBMCs, collected 15 days after the yellow fever booster vaccination. This TCR derives from a man aged 25-40 years who received the YFV17D yellow fever vaccine. In DNA form, the CDR3 reads TGTGCCAGCGGGGGGGGGACACTGAACACCGGGGAGCTGTTTTTT. Amino acids: CASGGGTLNTGELFF.